The clone carrying this T cell receptor beta chain has ten or more counts. Its antigen is still unknown. Trimming shortened V by 0 bases and J by 2 bases, and 11 bases separated the two germline ends. The CDR3 is 15 residues long. The germline gives CDR1 SGHRS, CDR2 YFSETQ. Patients picked for sequencing had shown CD8+CD57+ cell expansion detected by flow cytometry. CDR3 and TCR beta VDJ profiling relied on genomic DNA as the template. TCRdb called the reads again in MiXCR, with one record for every CDR3 protein. The top ten clones hold around 9.7% of a sample with more than 150,000 distinct CDR3 sequences, roughly half of them seen once. The data originate from a study of CD8+CD57+ T cells in acquired aplastic anemia. Findings of the study overall: Some 31 sequences, all CD8+ CDR3, were shared between patients and controls.

The chain links TRBV5-1 to TRBJ2-5, with D perhaps TRBD2 (6 bases). The sample consisted of sorted CD4+, CD8+, or CD8+CD57+ T cells (not recorded which) from PBMCs. The TCR sequence derives from a human donor with aplastic anemia. The CDR3 loop is CASSLGLGSQETQYF. The CDR3, as DNA: TGCGCCAGCAGCTTGGGACTAGGCTCTCAAGAGACCCAGTACTTC.